The source of this T cell receptor (beta chain) is a study of OX40 agonist ivuxolimab in advanced cancers. Study-level information: Ivuxolimab, an antibody acting as an agonist of OX40 (CD134), was used to treat patients. Dose-escalation cases comprised hepatocellular carcinoma, melanoma, renal cell or head and neck cancer. Having had anti-PD-1, anti-PD-L1 or anti-CTLA-4 therapy before was allowed, and roughly 40% had some.

Only in-frame clones appear in the TCRdb table, and some are missing; sequencing was by immunoSEQ multiplex PCR. This table has some 87,000 clones, 85% to 95% appearing once. Germline lookup yields CDR1 SEHNR and CDR2 FQNEAQ (reference sequence). V dropped 4 bases and J dropped 6 bases, with 19 bases sitting between them. CDR3 size: 15 residues. This chain joins TRBV7-9 and TRBJ2-7; D is unresolved. Sequencing was performed on CD4+ or CD8+ T cells sorted from blood, taken in a trial of the OX40 agonist ivuxolimab. The receptor was derived from an adult with an advanced solid tumor such as melanoma, head and neck, liver or kidney cancer. Here the CDR3 reads CASSSSTGPHAEQYF. CDR3 in DNA: TGTGCCAGCAGCTCGTCCACCGGGCCCCACGCCGAGCAGTACTTC.